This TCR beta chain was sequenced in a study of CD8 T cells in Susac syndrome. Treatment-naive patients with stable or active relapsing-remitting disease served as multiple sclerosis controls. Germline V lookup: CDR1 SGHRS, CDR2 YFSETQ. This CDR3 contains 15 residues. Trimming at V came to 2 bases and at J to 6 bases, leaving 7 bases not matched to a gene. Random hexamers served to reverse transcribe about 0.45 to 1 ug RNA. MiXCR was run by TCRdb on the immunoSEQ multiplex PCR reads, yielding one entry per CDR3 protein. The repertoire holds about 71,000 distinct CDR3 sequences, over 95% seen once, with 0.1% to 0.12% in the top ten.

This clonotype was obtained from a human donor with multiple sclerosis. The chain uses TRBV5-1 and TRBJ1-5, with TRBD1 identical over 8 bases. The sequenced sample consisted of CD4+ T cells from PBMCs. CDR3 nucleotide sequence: TGCGCCAGCAGCTTAGGCAGGGGGCAAGGTCAGCCCCAGCATTTT. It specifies CASSLGRGQGQPQHF.